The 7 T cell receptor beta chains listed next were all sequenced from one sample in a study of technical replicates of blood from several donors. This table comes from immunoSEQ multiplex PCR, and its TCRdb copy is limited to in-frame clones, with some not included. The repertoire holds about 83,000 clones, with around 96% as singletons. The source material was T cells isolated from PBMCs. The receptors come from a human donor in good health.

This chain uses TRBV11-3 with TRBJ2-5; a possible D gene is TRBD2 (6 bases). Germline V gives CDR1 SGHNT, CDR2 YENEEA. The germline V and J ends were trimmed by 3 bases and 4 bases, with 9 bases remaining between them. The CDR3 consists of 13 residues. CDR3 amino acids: CASSFRGGETQYF. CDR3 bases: TGTGCCAGCAGCTTCCGGGGAGGAGAGACCCAGTACTTC.

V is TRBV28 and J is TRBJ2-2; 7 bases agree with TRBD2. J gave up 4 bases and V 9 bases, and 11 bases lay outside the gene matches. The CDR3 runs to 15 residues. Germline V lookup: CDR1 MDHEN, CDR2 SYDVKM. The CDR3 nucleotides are TGTGCCAGTCTTTCGCGGGAGACATTCACCGGGGAGCTGTTTTTT. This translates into CASLSRETFTGELFF.

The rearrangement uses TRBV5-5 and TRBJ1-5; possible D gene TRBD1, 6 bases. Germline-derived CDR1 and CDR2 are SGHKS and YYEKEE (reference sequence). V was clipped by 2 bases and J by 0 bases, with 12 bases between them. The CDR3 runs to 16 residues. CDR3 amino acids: CASSFLTDSSNQPQHF. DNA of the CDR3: TGTGCCAGCAGCTTCCTTACGGACAGTAGCAATCAGCCCCAGCATTTT.

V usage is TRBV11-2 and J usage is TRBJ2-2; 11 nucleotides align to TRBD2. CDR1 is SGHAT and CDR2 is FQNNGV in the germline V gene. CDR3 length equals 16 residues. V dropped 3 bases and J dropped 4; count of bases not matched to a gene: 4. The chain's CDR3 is CASSFGGLAVTGELFF. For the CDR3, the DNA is TGTGCCAGCAGCTTTGGGGGACTAGCGGTCACCGGGGAGCTGTTTTTT. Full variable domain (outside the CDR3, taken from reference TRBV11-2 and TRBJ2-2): EAGVAQSPRYKIIEKRQSVAFWCNPISGHATLYWYQQILGQGPKLLIQFQNNGVVDDSQLPKDRFSAERLKGVDSTLKIQPAKLEDSAVYLCASSFGGLAVTGELFFGEGSRLTVL.

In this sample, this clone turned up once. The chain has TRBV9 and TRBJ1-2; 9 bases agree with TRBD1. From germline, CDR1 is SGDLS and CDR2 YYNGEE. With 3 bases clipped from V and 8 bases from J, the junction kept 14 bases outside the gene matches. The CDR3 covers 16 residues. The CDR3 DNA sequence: TGTGCCAGCAGCGCAGCACCGGGACAGGGCTCTTCCGGCTACACCTTC. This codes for CASSAAPGQGSSGYTF.

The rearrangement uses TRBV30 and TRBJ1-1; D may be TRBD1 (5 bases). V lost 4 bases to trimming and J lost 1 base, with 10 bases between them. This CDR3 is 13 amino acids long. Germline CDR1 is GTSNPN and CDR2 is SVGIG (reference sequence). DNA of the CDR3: TGTGCCTGGAACGGCAGGGCGAACACTGAAGCTTTCTTT. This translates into CAWNGRANTEAFF.

The CDR3: CASSEVYSNQPQHF. Written as DNA, the CDR3 is TGTGCCAGCAGTGAAGTCTATAGCAATCAGCCCCAGCATTTT. The rearrangement links TRBV2 to TRBJ1-5; D is unclear. The CDR3 is 14 amino acids. The V gene lost 1 base and the J gene lost 0 bases, with 4 bases spanning the gap. Germline loops: CDR1 SNHLY, CDR2 FYNNEI.